Each of the 11 T cell receptor beta chains below was sequenced from the same sample in a study of tumor-infiltrating lymphocytes in oesophageal squamous cell carcinoma. TCRdb reprocessed the PCR reads with MiXCR, giving one entry per CDR3 protein. Altogether 10,000 to 15,000 distinct CDR3 sequences are present, 52% being singletons, with the ten largest covering 25% to 30%. The source material was esophageal tumor tissue. The receptor source for this set is a female donor with esophageal squamous cell carcinoma.

The chain is built from TRBV19 and TRBJ1-2; D ambiguous. With 5 bases removed from V and 5 bases from J, the gap between germline ends came to 9 bases. From germline, CDR1 is LNHDA and CDR2 SQIVND (reference sequence). This CDR3 has 12 residues. This CDR3 reads CASSAQGYGYTF. In DNA, the CDR3 is TGTGCCAGTAGTGCCCAAGGGTATGGCTACACCTTC.

The rearrangement joins TRBV6-1 to TRBJ2-2; D is unclear. CDR1 and CDR2 from the germline V gene are MNHNS and SASEGT. V lost 2 bases and J 4 bases, leaving 17 bases between the germline ends. The CDR3 totals 17 residues. CDR3 amino acids: CASSERRGSRSTGELFF. CDR3 coding DNA: TGTGCCAGCAGTGAACGGAGAGGCAGCCGATCCACCGGGGAGCTGTTTTTT.

This clonotype occurred many times. The V gene is TRBV5-1, the J gene TRBJ1-1; D possibly corresponds to TRBD1 (6 bases). CDR1 is SGHRS, CDR2 YFSETQ, per germline. The V and J ends lost 1 base and 7 bases respectively, with 8 bases between them. This CDR3 has 12 residues. Here the CDR3 DNA reads TGCGCCAGCAGCTTGAGGACAGATGAAGCTTTCTTT. Protein sequence: CASSLRTDEAFF.

V is TRBV7-3 and J is TRBJ1-2, with D maybe TRBD1 (5 bases). Germline V gives CDR1 SGHTA, CDR2 FQGTGA. Trimming shortened V by 2 bases and J by 8 bases, and 12 bases separated the two germline ends. The CDR3 runs 13 residues. The CDR3 region is CASSLQGMGGYTF. The CDR3 DNA follows: TGTGCCAGCAGCTTACAGGGTATGGGCGGCTACACCTTC.

This sequence joins TRBV4-2 and TRBJ2-5; TRBD2 matches 8 bases. The DNA end is a closer match to TRBJ2-1, so the J assignment may be wrong. Germline CDR1 LGHNA, CDR2 YNFKEQ. The CDR3 runs to 17 residues. CDR3 DNA sequence: TGTGCCAGCAGCCAAGGGGGTAGCGGGGACTCCTACAATGAGCAGTTCTTC. Amino acids: CASSQGGSGDSYNEQFF.

The chain uses TRBV2 and TRBJ2-4; D call uncertain. The J call is doubtful: the DNA matches TRBJ2-5 better. Per the germline V gene, CDR1 is SNHLY and CDR2 is FYNNEI. The CDR3 is made up of 12 amino acids. The CDR3 reads CASSTGLETQYF. The CDR3, as DNA: TGTGCCAGCAGTACCGGGTTGGAGACCCAGTACTTC.

The rearrangement links TRBV7-6 to TRBJ2-1; 7 bases are shared with TRBD2. V trimming: 5 bases; J trimming: 2 bases; junction bases outside the gene matches: 9. The germline V gene encodes CDR1 SGHVS and CDR2 FNYEAQ. The CDR3 has 16 amino acids. CDR3 nucleotides: TGTGCCAGCAGCGCCGACCTAGCGGACCCCTACAATGAGCAGTTCTTC. As protein: CASSADLADPYNEQFF. Drawing the rest from reference TRBV7-6 and TRBJ2-1, the complete variable domain is GAGVSQSPRYKVTKRGQDVALRCDPISGHVSLYWYRQALGQGPEFLTYFNYEAQQDKSGLPNDRFSAERPEGSISTLTIQRTEQRDSAMYRCASSADLADPYNEQFFGPGTRLTVL.

By proportion, this clonotype is medium-sized. The chain links TRBV7-2 to TRBJ2-1, with a tentative D call TRBD2 (6 bases). The CDR3 sequence is 14 residues long. V dropped 5 bases and J dropped 5 bases, with 13 bases sitting between them. Germline assignment: CDR1 SGHTA and CDR2 FQGNSA. The chain's CDR3 is CASSIGLHNNEQFF. CDR3 DNA: TGTGCCAGCAGCATTGGACTACATAACAATGAGCAGTTCTTC.

This clonotype came up once. V gene TRBV7-8 combines with J gene TRBJ1-4; the D gene is possibly TRBD1 (6 bases). Trimming shortened V by 5 bases and J by 3 bases, and 13 bases separated the two germline ends. Germline V CDR1 and CDR2: SGHVS, FQNEAQ. The length of the CDR3 is 15 residues. The CDR3 loop is CASSGSGQPNEKLFF. CDR3 sequence (DNA): TGTGCCAGCAGCGGCTCCGGACAGCCTAATGAAAAACTGTTTTTT.

The chain links TRBV19 to TRBJ2-1; the match to TRBD2 covers 8 bases. With the DNA end fitting TRBJ2-7 better, the J assignment may be wrong. The germline CDR1 and CDR2 sequences are LNHDA and SQIVND (reference sequence). The CDR3 loop spans 14 amino acids. Written as DNA, the CDR3 is TGTGCCAGTAGTATGACTAGCGCCATCTACGAGCAGTACTTC. Protein sequence: CASSMTSAIYEQYF.

The chain carries TRBV6-2 or TRBV6-3 and TRBJ2-7; D perhaps matches TRBD2 (7 bases). V was trimmed by 6 bases and J by 3 bases, leaving 18 bases between them. Germline CDR1 reads MNHEY; CDR2 reads SVGEGT. CDR3 length: 15 residues. The CDR3, as DNA: TGTGCCAGCAGCCACGCGGGGGCCCGAAACTACGAGCAGTACTTC. This translates into CASSHAGARNYEQYF.